This TCR beta chain was captured by sequencing in a study of T cell clones after liver transplantation. Study as a whole: In this trial, immunosuppression withdrawal was attempted within 2 years of liver transplant. Study-level results: Compared with third party-reactive sequences, donor-reactive ones declined more, independent of withdrawal success.

The germline V gene has CDR1 SQVTM and CDR2 ANQGSEA. The V gene lost 6 bases and the J gene lost 4 bases, with 14 bases spanning the gap. The CDR3 sequence is 13 residues long. Notes on this clone: The antigen is not known.

Profiled with immunoSEQ multiplex PCR; TCRdb holds only in-frame clones, not every one. The repertoire holds some 9,500 clones, with over 60% as singletons. The specimen comprised CD8+ T cells from blood, sampled at the approximately 16-month timepoint. The rearrangement links TRBV29-1 to TRBJ2-3; D may be TRBD1 or TRBD2 (5 bases each). The origin of this receptor is a human patient who received a liver transplant. A share of the T cells may be of graft donor origin. The CDR3 DNA reads as TGCAGCGTGGGGCTCACCGGGGCAGATACGCAGTATTTT. Translation: CSVGLTGADTQYF.